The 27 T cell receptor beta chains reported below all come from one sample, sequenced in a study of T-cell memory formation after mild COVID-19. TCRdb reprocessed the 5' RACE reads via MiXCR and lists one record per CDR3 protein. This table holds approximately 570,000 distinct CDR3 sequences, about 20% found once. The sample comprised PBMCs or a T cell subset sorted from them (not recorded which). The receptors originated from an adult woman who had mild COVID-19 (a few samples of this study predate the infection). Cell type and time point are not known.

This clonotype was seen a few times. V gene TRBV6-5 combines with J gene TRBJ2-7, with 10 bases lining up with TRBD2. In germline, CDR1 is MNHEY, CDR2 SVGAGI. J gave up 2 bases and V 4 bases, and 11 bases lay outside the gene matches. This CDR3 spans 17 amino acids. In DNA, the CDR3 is TGTGCCAGCAGTTCCCCCTTGTTAGCGGGAGGCACCTACGAGCAGTACTTC. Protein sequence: CASSSPLLAGGTYEQYF.

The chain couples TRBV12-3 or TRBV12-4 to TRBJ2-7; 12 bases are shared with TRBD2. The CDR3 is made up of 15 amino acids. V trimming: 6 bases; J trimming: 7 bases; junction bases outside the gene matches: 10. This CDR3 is CASSQTSGGLLEQYF. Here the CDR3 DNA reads TGTGCCAGCAGCCAGACTAGCGGGGGCCTCCTTGAGCAGTACTTC.

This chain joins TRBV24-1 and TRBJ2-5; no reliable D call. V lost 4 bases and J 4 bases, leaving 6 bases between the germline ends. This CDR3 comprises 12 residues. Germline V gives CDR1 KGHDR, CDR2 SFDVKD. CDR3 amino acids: CATSEGLETQYF. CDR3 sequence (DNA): TGTGCCACCAGTGAGGGGTTAGAGACCCAGTACTTC.

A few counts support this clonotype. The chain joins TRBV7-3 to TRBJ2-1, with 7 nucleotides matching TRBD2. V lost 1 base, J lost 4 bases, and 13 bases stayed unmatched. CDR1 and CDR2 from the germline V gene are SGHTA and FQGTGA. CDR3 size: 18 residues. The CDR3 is CASSLRQTRLAGYNEQFF. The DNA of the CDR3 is TGTGCCAGCAGCTTAAGGCAGACCCGACTAGCAGGGTACAATGAGCAGTTCTTC.

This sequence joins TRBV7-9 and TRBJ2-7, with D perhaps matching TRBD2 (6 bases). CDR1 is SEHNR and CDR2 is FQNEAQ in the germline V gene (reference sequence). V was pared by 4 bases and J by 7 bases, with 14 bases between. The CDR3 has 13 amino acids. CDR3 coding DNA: TGTGCCAGCAGCTCTCCGGGTGCGGGGGAGCAGTACTTC. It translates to CASSSPGAGEQYF.

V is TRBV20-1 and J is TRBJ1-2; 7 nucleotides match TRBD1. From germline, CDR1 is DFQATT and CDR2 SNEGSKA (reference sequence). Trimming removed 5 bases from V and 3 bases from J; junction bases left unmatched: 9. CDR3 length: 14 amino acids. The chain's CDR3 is CSAPFDRVDYGYTF. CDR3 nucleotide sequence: TGCAGTGCTCCCTTTGACAGGGTGGACTATGGCTACACCTTC.

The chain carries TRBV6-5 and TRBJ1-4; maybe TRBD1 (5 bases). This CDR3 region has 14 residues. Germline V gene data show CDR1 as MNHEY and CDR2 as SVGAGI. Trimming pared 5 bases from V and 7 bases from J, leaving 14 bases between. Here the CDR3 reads CASSRTRGGEKLFF. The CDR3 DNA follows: TGTGCCAGCAGTCGCACCCGTGGGGGTGAAAAACTGTTTTTT.

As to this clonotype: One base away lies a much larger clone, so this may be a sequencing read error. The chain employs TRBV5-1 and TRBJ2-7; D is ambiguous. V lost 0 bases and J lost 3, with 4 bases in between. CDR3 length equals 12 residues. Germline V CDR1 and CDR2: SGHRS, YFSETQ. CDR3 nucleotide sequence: TGCGCCAGCAGCTTGGACATCTACGAGCAGTACTTC. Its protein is CASSLDIYEQYF.

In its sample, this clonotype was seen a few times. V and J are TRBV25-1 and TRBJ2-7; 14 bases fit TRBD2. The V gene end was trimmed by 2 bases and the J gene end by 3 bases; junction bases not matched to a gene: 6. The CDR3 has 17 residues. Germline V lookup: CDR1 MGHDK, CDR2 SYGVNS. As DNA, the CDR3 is TGTGCCAGCAGTGAAGCAACCGGGACTAGCGGGAGCTACGAGCAGTACTTC. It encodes CASSEATGTSGSYEQYF.

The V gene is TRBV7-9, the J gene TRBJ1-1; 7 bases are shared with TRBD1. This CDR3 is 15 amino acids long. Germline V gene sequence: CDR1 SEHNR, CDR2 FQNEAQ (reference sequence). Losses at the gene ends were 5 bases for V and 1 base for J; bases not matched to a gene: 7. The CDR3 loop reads CASSPPGGPNTEAFF. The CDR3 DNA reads TGTGCCAGCAGCCCCCCAGGGGGGCCGAACACTGAAGCTTTCTTT.

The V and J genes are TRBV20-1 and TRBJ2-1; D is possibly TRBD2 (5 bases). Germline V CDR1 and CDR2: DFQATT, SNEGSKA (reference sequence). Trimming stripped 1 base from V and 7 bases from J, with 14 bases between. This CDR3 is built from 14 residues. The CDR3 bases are TGCAGTGCTAGAGGTTCTAGCTTACTTAATGAGCAGTTCTTC. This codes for CSARGSSLLNEQFF.

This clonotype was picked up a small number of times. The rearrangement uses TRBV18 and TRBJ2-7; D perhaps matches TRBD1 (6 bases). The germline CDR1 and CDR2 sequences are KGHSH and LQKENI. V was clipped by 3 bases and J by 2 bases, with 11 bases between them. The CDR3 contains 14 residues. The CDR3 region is CASSPRGATYEQYF. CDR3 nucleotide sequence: TGTGCCAGCTCACCCAGGGGTGCAACCTACGAGCAGTACTTC.

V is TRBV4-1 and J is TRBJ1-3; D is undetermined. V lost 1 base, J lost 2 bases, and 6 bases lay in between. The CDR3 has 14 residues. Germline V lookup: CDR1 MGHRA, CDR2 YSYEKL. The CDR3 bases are TGCGCCAGCAGCCAAGCCGTAGCTGGAAACACCATATATTTT. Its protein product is CASSQAVAGNTIYF.

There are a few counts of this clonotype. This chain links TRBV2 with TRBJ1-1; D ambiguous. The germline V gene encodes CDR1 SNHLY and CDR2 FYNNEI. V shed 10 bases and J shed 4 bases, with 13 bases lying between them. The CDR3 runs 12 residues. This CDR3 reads CAMHPFGTEAFF. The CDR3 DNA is TGTGCCATGCACCCCTTCGGCACTGAAGCTTTCTTT.

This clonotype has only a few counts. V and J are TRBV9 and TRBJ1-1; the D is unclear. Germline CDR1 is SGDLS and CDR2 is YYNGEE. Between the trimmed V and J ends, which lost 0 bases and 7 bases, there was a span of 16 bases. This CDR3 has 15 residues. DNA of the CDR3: TGTGCCAGCAGCGTAGGCGGTTTTCGTTTTGGTGAAGCTTTCTTT. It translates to CASSVGGFRFGEAFF.

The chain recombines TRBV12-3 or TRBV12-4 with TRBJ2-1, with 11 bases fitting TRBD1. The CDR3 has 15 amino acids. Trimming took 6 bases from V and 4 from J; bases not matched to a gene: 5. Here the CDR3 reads CASSHGQGAYNEQFF. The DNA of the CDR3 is TGTGCCAGCAGCCACGGACAGGGGGCTTACAATGAGCAGTTCTTC.

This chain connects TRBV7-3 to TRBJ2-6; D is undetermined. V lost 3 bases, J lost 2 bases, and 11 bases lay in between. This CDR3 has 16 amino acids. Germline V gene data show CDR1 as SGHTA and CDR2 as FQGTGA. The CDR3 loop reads CASSFSIWTGANVLTF. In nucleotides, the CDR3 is TGTGCCAGCAGCTTTTCCATTTGGACTGGGGCCAACGTCCTGACTTTC.

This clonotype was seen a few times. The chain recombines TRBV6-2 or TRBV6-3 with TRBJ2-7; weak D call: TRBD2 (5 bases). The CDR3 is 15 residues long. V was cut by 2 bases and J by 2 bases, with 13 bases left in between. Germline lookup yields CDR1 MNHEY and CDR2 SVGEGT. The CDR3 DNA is TGTGCCAGCAGTTACGTCGGAGGTACTACCTACGAGCAGTACTTC. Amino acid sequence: CASSYVGGTTYEQYF.

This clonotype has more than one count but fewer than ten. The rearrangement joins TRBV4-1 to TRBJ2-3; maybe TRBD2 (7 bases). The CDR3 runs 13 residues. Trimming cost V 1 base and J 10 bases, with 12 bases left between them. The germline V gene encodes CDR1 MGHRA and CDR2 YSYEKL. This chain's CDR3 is CASSQGAGGPQYF. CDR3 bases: TGCGCCAGCAGCCAAGGGGCCGGGGGGCCGCAGTATTTT.

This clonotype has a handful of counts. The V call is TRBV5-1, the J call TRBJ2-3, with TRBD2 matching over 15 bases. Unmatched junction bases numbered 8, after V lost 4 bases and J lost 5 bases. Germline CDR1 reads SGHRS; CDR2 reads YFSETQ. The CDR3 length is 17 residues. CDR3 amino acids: CASSTLGLAGGEDTQYF. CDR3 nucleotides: TGCGCCAGCAGCACACTTGGACTAGCGGGAGGGGAAGATACGCAGTATTTT. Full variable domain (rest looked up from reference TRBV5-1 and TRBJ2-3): KAGVTQTPRYLIKTRGQQVTLSCSPISGHRSVSWYQQTPGQGLQFLFEYFSETQRNKGNFPGRFSGRQFSNSRSEMNVSTLELGDSALYLCASSTLGLAGGEDTQYFGPGTRLTVL.

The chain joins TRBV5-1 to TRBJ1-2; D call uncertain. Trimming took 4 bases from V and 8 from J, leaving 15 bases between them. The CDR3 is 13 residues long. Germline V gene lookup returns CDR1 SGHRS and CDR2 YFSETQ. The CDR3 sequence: CASSTTILGGYTF. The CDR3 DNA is TGCGCCAGCAGCACAACGATCTTAGGGGGCTACACCTTC. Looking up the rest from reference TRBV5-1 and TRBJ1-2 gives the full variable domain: KAGVTQTPRYLIKTRGQQVTLSCSPISGHRSVSWYQQTPGQGLQFLFEYFSETQRNKGNFPGRFSGRQFSNSRSEMNVSTLELGDSALYLCASSTTILGGYTFGSGTRLTVV.

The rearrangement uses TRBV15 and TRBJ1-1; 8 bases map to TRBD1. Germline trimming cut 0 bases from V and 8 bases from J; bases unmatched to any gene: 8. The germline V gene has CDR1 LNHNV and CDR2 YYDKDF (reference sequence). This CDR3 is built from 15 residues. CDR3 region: CATSRDGTGLWEAFF. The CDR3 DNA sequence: TGTGCCACCAGCAGAGATGGGACAGGACTTTGGGAAGCTTTCTTT.

The DNA of the CDR3 is TGTGCCAGCAGCACAGTTGGAACCGAAAACACCGGGGAGCTGTTTTTT. It encodes CASSTVGTENTGELFF. The J gene is TRBJ2-2, the V gene TRBV5-6; no definite D call. The V gene's germline CDR1 is SGHDT and CDR2 YYEEEE. With 4 bases removed from V and 2 bases from J, the gap between germline ends came to 15 bases. The CDR3 contains 16 residues.

This chain's CDR3 is CASSLVGTGGEETQYF. CDR3 nucleotides: TGCGCCAGCAGCTTGGTAGGGACAGGGGGCGAAGAGACCCAGTACTTC. The chain has TRBV5-1 and TRBJ2-5, with 12 bases identical to TRBD1. CDR3 length: 16 residues. Trimming at V came to 0 bases and at J to 3 bases, leaving 3 bases not matched to a gene. Germline V gene lookup returns CDR1 SGHRS and CDR2 YFSETQ.

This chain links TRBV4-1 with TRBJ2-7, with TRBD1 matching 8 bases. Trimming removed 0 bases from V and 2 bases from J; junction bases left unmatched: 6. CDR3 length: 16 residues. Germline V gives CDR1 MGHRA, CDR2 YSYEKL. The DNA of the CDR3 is TGCGCCAGCAGCCAAGATAGCCGGACAGGGACCTACGAGCAGTACTTC. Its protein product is CASSQDSRTGTYEQYF.

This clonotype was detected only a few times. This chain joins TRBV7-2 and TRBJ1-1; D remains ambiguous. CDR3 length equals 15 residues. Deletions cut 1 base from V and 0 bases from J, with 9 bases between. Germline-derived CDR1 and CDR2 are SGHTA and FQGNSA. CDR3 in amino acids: CASSLGSPLNTEAFF. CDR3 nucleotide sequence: TGTGCCAGCAGCTTAGGCAGTCCTCTGAACACTGAAGCTTTCTTT.

The DNA of the CDR3 is TGTGCCAGCAGCCAAGATTATGGGACCCAGTACTTC. Translated, it gives CASSQDYGTQYF. The chain is built from TRBV3-1 and TRBJ2-5, with D hard to call. The CDR3 is 12 residues long. Trimming shortened V by 0 bases and J by 7 bases, and 6 bases separated the two germline ends. Germline V CDR1 and CDR2: LGHDT, YNNKEL (reference sequence).